These 32 T cell receptor beta chains came from one sample sequenced in a study of cytomegalovirus exposure and HLA in healthy donors (dated by TCRdb to the late 2010s). Library construction relied on the immunoSEQ multiplex PCR assay. A mixture of 60 forward primers for TCR Vbeta segments and 13 reverse primers for TCR Jbeta segments was used in the multiplex PCR. In its TCRdb copy, this immuneACCESS table keeps in-frame sequences only and misses some clones. Where compared with another copy, unresolved V genes explain less than half of these, and the others have no known cause. The table for this sample lists about 89,000 clones; about 74% of them were counted only once. Together, the top ten hold 1.8% of the sample. What was sequenced was PBMCs. These receptors came from a male donor in good health and CMV-seronegative.

CDR3: CASSLGTATNYGYTF. CDR3 DNA sequence: TGCGCCAGCAGCTTGGGGACAGCAACGAACTATGGCTACACCTTC. V is TRBV5-1 and J is TRBJ1-2; D might be TRBD1 (6 bases). The CDR3 length is 15 residues. Germline CDR1 and CDR2: SGHRS and YFSETQ. V was clipped by 0 bases and J by 2 bases, with 11 bases between them.

The chain couples TRBV28 to TRBJ1-1; 8 bases agree with TRBD1. The junction had 8 bases not matched to a gene; V was cut back by 7 bases and J by 1 base. The CDR3 is 15 amino acids. The germline V gene has CDR1 MDHEN and CDR2 SYDVKM. The CDR3 protein is CASTTTGERNTEAFF. As DNA, the CDR3 is TGTGCCAGCACCACGACAGGGGAGAGGAACACTGAAGCTTTCTTT.

In DNA, the CDR3 is TGTGCCAGCAGCCAAGATACTTACAATCAGCCCCAGCATTTT. The encoded protein is CASSQDTYNQPQHF. The gene calls are TRBV4-2 and TRBJ1-5, with unresolved D. Germline-derived CDR1 and CDR2 are LGHNA and YNFKEQ. The CDR3 contains 14 residues. Trimming left V 0 bases short and J 3 bases short, with 6 bases between.

The J gene is TRBJ2-7, the V gene TRBV28; D is undetermined. CDR1 and CDR2 (germline): MDHEN, SYDVKM. The CDR3 spans 13 residues. V was trimmed by 3 bases and J by 3 bases, leaving 9 bases between them. In nucleotides, the CDR3 is TGTGCCAGCAGTTTTATGGTCGGCTACGAGCAGTACTTC. This translates into CASSFMVGYEQYF.

The V call is TRBV2, the J call TRBJ2-7, with a weak D call TRBD2 (5 bases). Germline-derived CDR1 and CDR2 are SNHLY and FYNNEI. V was shortened by 2 bases and J by 7 bases, with 15 bases between the two germline ends. CDR3 size: 14 residues. This CDR3 is CASSESSDWGEQYF. The CDR3 DNA is TGTGCCAGCAGTGAAAGTTCGGACTGGGGTGAGCAGTACTTC. Combining the CDR3 with reference TRBV2 and TRBJ2-7 gives the whole variable domain EPEVTQTPSHQVTQMGQEVILRCVPISNHLYFYWYRQILGQKVEFLVSFYNNEISEKSEIFDDQFSVERPDGSNFTLKIRSTKLEDSAMYFCASSESSDWGEQYFGPGTRLTVT.

The V gene is TRBV9, the J gene TRBJ2-5; the D gene is possibly TRBD2 (6 bases). V gave up 0 bases and J gave up 5 bases, with 11 bases separating them. CDR1 is SGDLS and CDR2 is YYNGEE in the germline V gene. This CDR3 has 14 residues. The CDR3 nucleotides are TGTGCCAGCAGCGTAGTCGGGGGTTTGGAGACCCAGTACTTC. Translating it yields CASSVVGGLETQYF.

This clone showed up just a few times. V is TRBV15 and J is TRBJ2-5, with a tentative D call TRBD1 (6 bases). Germline-derived CDR1 and CDR2 are LNHNV and YYDKDF (reference sequence). The V gene lost 0 bases and the J gene lost 5 bases, with 7 bases spanning the gap. The CDR3 sequence is 13 residues long. CDR3 amino acids: CATSRDRGETQYF. CDR3 bases: TGTGCCACCAGCAGAGACAGGGGCGAGACCCAGTACTTC. Drawing the rest from reference TRBV15 and TRBJ2-5, the complete variable domain is DAMVIQNPRYQVTQFGKPVTLSCSQTLNHNVMYWYQQKSSQAPKLLFHYYDKDFNNEADTPDNFQSRRPNTSFCFLDIRSPGLGDTAMYLCATSRDRGETQYFGPGTRLLVL.

This chain joins TRBV5-1 and TRBJ2-1, with D possibly TRBD1 on 5 matching bases. The V end lost 2 bases, the J end lost 9 bases, and 12 bases lay between the germline ends. The CDR3 sequence is 13 residues long. Germline V gene data show CDR1 as SGHRS and CDR2 as YFSETQ. In DNA form, the CDR3 reads TGCGCCAGCAGCTTAACCAGGGTCAGTGAGCAGTTCTTC. Protein product: CASSLTRVSEQFF. The variable domain in full, completed from reference TRBV5-1 and TRBJ2-1, reads KAGVTQTPRYLIKTRGQQVTLSCSPISGHRSVSWYQQTPGQGLQFLFEYFSETQRNKGNFPGRFSGRQFSNSRSEMNVSTLELGDSALYLCASSLTRVSEQFFGPGTRLTVL.

This clone appeared a single time. The rearrangement links TRBV4-2 to TRBJ2-7, with 8 bases identical to TRBD2. This CDR3 has 17 amino acids. The V gene's germline CDR1 is LGHNA and CDR2 YNFKEQ. The trim removed 1 base at V and 6 bases at J, leaving 14 bases unmatched. The CDR3 here is CASSQVELAGTEVEQYF. The CDR3 coding sequence is TGTGCCAGCAGCCAAGTGGAGCTAGCGGGTACGGAGGTCGAGCAGTACTTC.

The table lists this clone with a count of one. This rearrangement joins TRBV30 to TRBJ1-4, with D unresolved. Germline V gene data show CDR1 as GTSNPN and CDR2 as SVGIG (reference sequence). This CDR3 contains 14 residues. Trimming left V 1 base short and J 7 bases short, with 13 bases between. CDR3 bases: TGTGCCTGGAGTGCGGGAGTCATCGGTGAAAAACTGTTTTTT. It codes for CAWSAGVIGEKLFF.

The chain links TRBV30 to TRBJ1-1, with 8 bases fitting TRBD1. The junction had 4 bases not matched to a gene; V was cut back by 0 bases and J by 1 base. CDR1 is GTSNPN and CDR2 is SVGIG in the germline V gene (reference sequence). This CDR3 is built from 15 residues. CDR3 bases: TGTGCCTGGAGTGTACTGACAGGGGCGAACACTGAAGCTTTCTTT. Translation: CAWSVLTGANTEAFF.

This chain links TRBV2 with TRBJ2-2; TRBD2 might be the D (6 bases). Germline CDR1 is SNHLY and CDR2 is FYNNEI. Trimming removed 8 bases at V and 7 bases at J, with 17 bases between. This CDR3 has 14 residues. The CDR3 spells CASRVTSTLGELFF. The CDR3 coding sequence is TGTGCCAGCCGAGTGACTAGTACCCTCGGGGAGCTGTTTTTT.

The chain links TRBV7-2 to TRBJ1-1; perhaps TRBD1 as D (5 bases). Germline V gene lookup returns CDR1 SGHTA and CDR2 FQGNSA. Trimming took 3 bases from V and 2 from J, leaving 10 bases between them. This CDR3 spans 14 amino acids. The CDR3 region is CASSFVGGNTEAFF. DNA for the CDR3: TGTGCCAGCAGCTTCGTGGGGGGAAACACTGAAGCTTTCTTT. The complete variable domain, with remaining parts taken from reference TRBV7-2 and TRBJ1-1, reads GAGVSQSPSNKVTEKGKDVELRCDPISGHTALYWYRQSLGQGLEFLIYFQGNSAPDKSGLPSDRFSAERTGGSVSTLTIQRTQQEDSAVYLCASSFVGGNTEAFFGQGTRLTVV.

The chain carries TRBV6-5 and TRBJ2-3; TRBD1 aligns across 9 bases. V shed 6 bases and J 5 bases; nucleotides not matched to a gene: 6. Germline assignment: CDR1 MNHEY and CDR2 SVGAGI. The length of the CDR3 is 14 residues. This CDR3 reads CASRPGQGRDTQYF. The CDR3 DNA reads TGTGCCAGCAGGCCGGGACAGGGACGAGATACGCAGTATTTT.

This clone came up a few times. The V call is TRBV25-1, the J call TRBJ1-2; D uncertain. This CDR3 has 13 residues. V dropped 3 bases and J dropped 3 bases, with 8 bases sitting between them. CDR1 is MGHDK and CDR2 is SYGVNS in the germline V gene. This CDR3 is CASSDRGDYGYTF. The DNA for the CDR3 is TGTGCCAGCAGTGACCGGGGAGACTATGGCTACACCTTC.

V is TRBV7-2 and J is TRBJ2-7, with D possibly TRBD2 on 6 matching bases. This CDR3 spans 14 amino acids. Germline CDR1 SGHTA, CDR2 FQGNSA. V dropped 1 base and J dropped 1 base, with 8 bases sitting between them. The CDR3 DNA is TGTGCCAGCAGCTTAGAACGGGGGTCCTACGAGCAGTACTTC. Encoded protein: CASSLERGSYEQYF.

The gene calls are TRBV9 and TRBJ2-5; 7 nucleotides align to TRBD2. The CDR3 is made up of 15 amino acids. Germline lookup yields CDR1 SGDLS and CDR2 YYNGEE. V gave up 0 bases and J gave up 3 bases; unmatched junction bases: 5. The CDR3 spells CASSVGGLAEETQYF. The CDR3 nucleotides read TGTGCCAGCAGCGTAGGTGGTCTAGCGGAAGAGACCCAGTACTTC.

The chain combines TRBV7-8 with TRBJ2-2, with TRBD2 matching 13 bases. The CDR3 length is 16 residues. The V segment lost 3 bases and the J segment 6 bases; nucleotides outside the gene matches: 4. Germline CDR1 reads SGHVS; CDR2 reads FQNEAQ. CDR3 in amino acids: CASSLGLAGTAGELFF. The CDR3 nucleotides are TGTGCCAGCAGCTTGGGACTAGCGGGAACGGCCGGGGAGCTGTTTTTT.

V gene TRBV5-1 combines with J gene TRBJ2-7; TRBD1 agrees at 9 bases. The V segment lost 3 bases and the J segment 2 bases; nucleotides outside the gene matches: 9. CDR3 length equals 16 residues. Looked up from germline, CDR1 is SGHRS and CDR2 is YFSETQ. Here the CDR3 reads CASSSGQGMGAYEQYF. Written as DNA, the CDR3 is TGCGCCAGCAGCTCGGGACAGGGTATGGGAGCCTACGAGCAGTACTTC.

The rearrangement uses TRBV5-1 and TRBJ2-3, with TRBD2 identical over 7 bases. CDR1 and CDR2 (germline): SGHRS, YFSETQ. Unmatched junction bases numbered 6, after V lost 3 bases and J lost 2 bases. The CDR3 is 15 residues long. CDR3 sequence: CASSSAGFTTDTQYF. The CDR3 DNA is TGCGCCAGCAGCTCAGCGGGGTTTACCACAGATACGCAGTATTTT.

This chain uses TRBV19 with TRBJ2-6, with a tentative D call TRBD1 (6 bases). The CDR3 totals 15 residues. Germline CDR1 is LNHDA and CDR2 is SQIVND (reference sequence). Trimming shortened V by 7 bases and J by 2 bases, and 12 bases separated the two germline ends. CDR3 DNA sequence: TGTGCCAGTACTAACAGGGTCGCTGGGGCCAACGTCCTGACTTTC. Encoded protein: CASTNRVAGANVLTF.

The rearrangement joins TRBV19 to TRBJ1-1, with D perhaps TRBD1 (5 bases). Germline-derived CDR1 and CDR2 are LNHDA and SQIVND (reference sequence). This CDR3 spans 14 amino acids. Trimming left V 3 bases short and J 3 bases short, with 11 bases between. The chain's CDR3 is CASSMVGVDTEAFF. Here the CDR3 DNA reads TGTGCCAGTAGTATGGTAGGGGTTGACACTGAAGCTTTCTTT.

The chain is built from TRBV9 and TRBJ1-1; 8 bases line up with TRBD1. Germline CDR1 reads SGDLS; CDR2 reads YYNGEE. This CDR3 is built from 12 residues. After removal of 5 bases from V and 10 bases from J, the junction contained 7 bases not matched to a gene. This CDR3 is CASSEGGTGAFF. CDR3 DNA sequence: TGTGCCAGCAGTGAAGGGGGGACAGGAGCTTTCTTT.

The chain's CDR3 is CASSSPLRTRDRSSYEQYF. CDR3 bases: TGTGCCAGCAGTTCACCATTACGGACCCGGGACAGGAGCTCCTACGAGCAGTACTTC. The V gene is TRBV28, the J gene TRBJ2-7, with 8 positions matching TRBD1. Germline V gene lookup returns CDR1 MDHEN and CDR2 SYDVKM. The V segment lost 4 bases and the J segment 0 bases; nucleotides outside the gene matches: 17. This CDR3 region has 19 residues.

The CDR3 region has the DNA TGTGCCAGTAGTATTTTTCCCCGCCCCAGACAGGGTTATGAGACCCAGTACTTC. Translation gives CASSIFPRPRQGYETQYF. The chain has TRBV19 and TRBJ2-5; 7 positions agree with TRBD1. The CDR3 sequence is 18 residues long. Germline lookup yields CDR1 LNHDA and CDR2 SQIVND (reference sequence). V trimming: 3 bases; J trimming: 5 bases; junction bases outside the gene matches: 18.

The chain couples TRBV27 to TRBJ1-2; no definite D call. V lost 2 bases and J 1 base, leaving 11 bases between the germline ends. Per the germline V gene, CDR1 is MNHEY and CDR2 is SMNVEV (reference sequence). The CDR3 spans 15 residues. Written as DNA, the CDR3 is TGTGCCAGCAGTTTACTGACGGGGAGTAACTATGGCTACACCTTC. It is translated as CASSLLTGSNYGYTF.

The chain couples TRBV6-5 to TRBJ2-6; maybe TRBD2 (5 bases). Germline V gives CDR1 MNHEY, CDR2 SVGAGI. The CDR3 loop spans 14 amino acids. The V and J ends lost 6 bases and 1 base respectively, with 7 bases between them. Written as DNA, the CDR3 is TGTGCCAGCAGGAGAGGGTCTGGGGCCAACGTCCTGACTTTC. It codes for CASRRGSGANVLTF.

This clone showed up just a few times. The rearrangement links TRBV7-8 to TRBJ2-7, with 9 bases lining up with TRBD2. Germline V gene lookup returns CDR1 SGHVS and CDR2 FQNEAQ. Trimming cost V 5 bases and J 6 bases; bases outside gene matches: 11. There are 15 residues in the CDR3. CDR3 sequence (DNA): TGTGCCAGCAGCCCTACTGTAGCGGGAGTTAGCGAGCAGTACTTC. Protein product: CASSPTVAGVSEQYF.

The chain combines TRBV6-5 with TRBJ2-7, with D perhaps matching TRBD1 (5 bases). V lost 4 bases to trimming and J lost 1 base, with 11 bases between them. This CDR3 region has 14 residues. Germline V lookup: CDR1 MNHEY, CDR2 SVGAGI. In DNA, the CDR3 is TGTGCCAGCAGTTCGAACGACAGATCCTACGAGCAGTACTTC. Its translation is CASSSNDRSYEQYF.

The chain joins TRBV4-3 to TRBJ1-5; D is unclear. The germline V gene encodes CDR1 LGHNA and CDR2 YSLEER. V was pared by 0 bases and J by 5 bases, with 11 bases between. The CDR3 runs to 15 residues. This CDR3 reads CASSQDPVPHQPQHF. CDR3 in DNA: TGCGCCAGCAGCCAAGATCCCGTCCCCCATCAGCCCCAGCATTTT.

This clone has only a few counts. The V call is TRBV29-1, the J call TRBJ2-5, with TRBD1 as a possible D gene (6 bases). Germline lookup yields CDR1 SQVTM and CDR2 ANQGSEA. V lost 8 bases and J lost 4, with 20 bases in between. The CDR3 loop spans 14 amino acids. The CDR3: CSLHPPGHAETQYF. The CDR3 DNA sequence: TGCAGCCTCCACCCCCCGGGACACGCAGAGACCCAGTACTTC.

The rearrangement links TRBV19 to TRBJ2-5; tentatively, D is TRBD1 (7 bases). V was clipped by 5 bases and J by 1 base, with 8 bases between them. The CDR3 is 13 residues long. CDR1 and CDR2 from the germline V gene are LNHDA and SQIVND (reference sequence). The DNA of the CDR3 is TGTGCCAGTAGTCAGGGGGGCCAAGAGACCCAGTACTTC. Encoded protein: CASSQGGQETQYF. Full variable domain (remainder filled in from reference TRBV19 and TRBJ2-5): DGGITQSPKYLFRKEGQNVTLSCEQNLNHDAMYWYRQDPGQGLRLIYYSQIVNDFQKGDIAEGYSVSREKKESFPLTVTSAQKNPTAFYLCASSQGGQETQYFGPGTRLLVL.